These 14 T cell receptor beta chains share one sample of origin, sequenced in a study of OX40 agonist ivuxolimab in advanced cancers. Profiled with immunoSEQ multiplex PCR; TCRdb holds only in-frame clones, not every one. Of fewer than 30,000 clones listed, about 70% are singletons. Sequencing was performed on CD4+ or CD8+ T cells sorted from blood, taken in a trial of the OX40 agonist ivuxolimab. The receptors were sampled from an adult with an advanced solid tumor such as melanoma, head and neck, liver or kidney cancer.

This clone is judged medium-sized. Other DNA sequences from this sample encode an identical CDR3 as well. The gene calls are TRBV9 and TRBJ2-5; D possibly corresponds to TRBD1 (5 bases). V was pared by 1 base and J by 3 bases, with 7 bases between. CDR1 and CDR2 (germline): SGDLS, YYNGEE. The CDR3 has 13 amino acids. CDR3 nucleotide sequence: TGTGCCAGCAGCGTAAGCAGGGAAGAGACCCAGTACTTC. Translated: CASSVSREETQYF.

The chain uses TRBV5-8 and TRBJ2-7; no firm D call. This CDR3 is 11 amino acids long. V was cut by 0 bases and J by 7 bases, with 5 bases left in between. Germline CDR1 reads SGHTS; CDR2 reads YDEGEE. DNA of the CDR3: TGTGCCAGCAGCTTGGTTGGAGAGCAGTACTTC. Its translation is CASSLVGEQYF.

As concerns this clone: A much larger clone lies a single base off, so this may be a read error. The chain is built from TRBV5-4 and TRBJ1-1; D unresolved. Per germline, CDR1 SGHNT and CDR2 YYREEE (reference sequence). The V and J ends lost 4 bases and 2 bases respectively, with 6 bases between them. The CDR3 spans 12 residues. Written as DNA, the CDR3 is TGTGCCAGCAGCCTGGTCAACACTGAAGCTTTCTTT. This codes for CASSLVNTEAFF.

This clone has just a few counts. This chain links TRBV7-3 with TRBJ2-3; D may match TRBD1 or TRBD2 (6 bases each). The CDR3 sequence is 14 residues long. From germline, CDR1 is SGHTA and CDR2 FQGTGA. V lost 5 bases and J 10 bases, leaving 19 bases between the germline ends. CDR3 sequence (DNA): TGTGCCAGCAGCCTTCGGGGGCAGCGAGAGCCGCAGTATTTT. It is translated as CASSLRGQREPQYF. The full variable domain, its missing parts supplied by reference TRBV7-3 and TRBJ2-3, is GAGVSQTPSNKVTEKGKYVELRCDPISGHTALYWYRQSLGQGPEFLIYFQGTGAADDSGLPNDRFFAVRPEGSVSTLKIQRTERGDSAVYLCASSLRGQREPQYFGPGTRLTVL.

The rearrangement links TRBV5-1 to TRBJ1-3; no clear D gene. Looked up from germline, CDR1 is SGHRS and CDR2 is YFSETQ. V lost 0 bases to trimming and J lost 0 bases, with 7 bases between them. This CDR3 contains 15 residues. CDR3 nucleotide sequence: TGCGCCAGCAGCTTGGTCGGATACTCTGGAAACACCATATATTTT. Protein: CASSLVGYSGNTIYF. The variable domain in full, completed from reference TRBV5-1 and TRBJ1-3, reads KAGVTQTPRYLIKTRGQQVTLSCSPISGHRSVSWYQQTPGQGLQFLFEYFSETQRNKGNFPGRFSGRQFSNSRSEMNVSTLELGDSALYLCASSLVGYSGNTIYFGEGSWLTVV.

V is TRBV7-3 and J is TRBJ2-7; 7 bases line up with TRBD1. V trimming: 1 base; J trimming: 2 bases; junction bases outside the gene matches: 5. The CDR3 loop spans 15 amino acids. Germline assignment: CDR1 SGHTA and CDR2 FQGTGA. CDR3 DNA: TGTGCCAGCAGCTTAAGCGGACAGGTGCCCTACGAGCAGTACTTC. Its translation: CASSLSGQVPYEQYF.

This clone has only one observation. The chain carries TRBV19 and TRBJ1-4; a weak D match, TRBD1 (5 bases). CDR3 length equals 15 residues. V lost 3 bases to trimming and J lost 6 bases, with 14 bases between them. Germline V gene sequence: CDR1 LNHDA, CDR2 SQIVND (reference sequence). The CDR3 DNA follows: TGTGCCAGTAGTATTAGCGGGGGAGTAGATGAAAAACTGTTTTTT. Translating gives CASSISGGVDEKLFF.

The chain combines TRBV7-9 with TRBJ2-7; no clear D gene. Germline values: CDR1 SEHNR, CDR2 FQNEAQ (reference sequence). Trimming pared 1 base from V and 5 bases from J, leaving 15 bases between. This CDR3 is built from 15 residues. This chain's CDR3 is CASSLVGALVNEQYF. In nucleotides, the CDR3 is TGTGCCAGCAGCTTAGTAGGTGCTTTGGTTAACGAGCAGTACTTC.

V usage is TRBV7-9 and J usage is TRBJ2-2; 7 bases line up with TRBD2. The CDR3 length is 16 residues. V lost 2 bases and J lost 0; bases outside the gene matches: 3. Germline V gene data show CDR1 as SEHNR and CDR2 as FQNEAQ (reference sequence). This CDR3 reads CASSLLGGTNTGELFF. In nucleotides, the CDR3 is TGTGCCAGCAGCTTACTGGGGGGGACGAACACCGGGGAGCTGTTTTTT. Filled out from reference TRBV7-9 and TRBJ2-2, the complete variable domain reads DTGVSQNPRHKITKRGQNVTFRCDPISEHNRLYWYRQTLGQGPEFLTYFQNEAQLEKSRLLSDRFSAERPKGSFSTLEIQRTEQGDSAMYLCASSLLGGTNTGELFFGEGSRLTVL.

The genes are TRBV5-6 and TRBJ2-1; no definite D call. Trimming took 1 base from V and 6 from J, leaving 8 bases between them. The CDR3 sequence is 13 residues long. Germline CDR1 reads SGHDT; CDR2 reads YYEEEE. The CDR3: CASSLQLPNEQFF. DNA of the CDR3: TGTGCCAGCAGCTTGCAACTGCCCAATGAGCAGTTCTTC.

This chain connects TRBV18 to TRBJ1-1; D ambiguous. Germline CDR1 reads KGHSH; CDR2 reads LQKENI. The CDR3 totals 14 residues. Trimming cost V 2 bases and J 4 bases, with 11 bases left between them. The CDR3 bases are TGTGCCAGCTCACCAGCCTCCCACCTCACTGAAGCTTTCTTT. Its translation is CASSPASHLTEAFF.

The J gene is TRBJ1-3, the V gene TRBV7-2; no clear D. Germline V CDR1 and CDR2: SGHTA, FQGNSA. The CDR3 spans 12 residues. V was trimmed by 1 base and J by 4 bases, leaving 2 bases between them. The CDR3 sequence is CASSLGGNTIYF. The CDR3 nucleotides read TGTGCCAGCAGCTTAGGCGGAAACACCATATATTTT. Drawing the rest from reference TRBV7-2 and TRBJ1-3, the complete variable domain is GAGVSQSPSNKVTEKGKDVELRCDPISGHTALYWYRQSLGQGLEFLIYFQGNSAPDKSGLPSDRFSAERTGGSVSTLTIQRTQQEDSAVYLCASSLGGNTIYFGEGSWLTVV.

The DNA of the CDR3 is TGTGCCAGCAGTTACTTAGGGACAGGGGAAGGAGATACGCAGTATTTT. It translates to CASSYLGTGEGDTQYF. The rearrangement joins TRBV6-5 to TRBJ2-3, with TRBD1 matching 10 bases. The germline V gene encodes CDR1 MNHEY and CDR2 SVGAGI. Losses at the gene ends were 1 base for V and 5 bases for J; bases not matched to a gene: 6. The CDR3 extends over 16 amino acids.

This sequence joins TRBV19 and TRBJ1-5; D is possibly TRBD1 (5 bases). V lost 5 bases and J 2 bases, leaving 16 bases between the germline ends. CDR1 is LNHDA, CDR2 SQIVND, per germline (reference sequence). CDR3 length equals 16 residues. The DNA for the CDR3 is TGTGCCAGTAGTCCCCTGGGGAGGGGTGGCAATCAGCCCCAGCATTTT. Translated: CASSPLGRGGNQPQHF. Filled out from reference TRBV19 and TRBJ1-5, the complete variable domain reads DGGITQSPKYLFRKEGQNVTLSCEQNLNHDAMYWYRQDPGQGLRLIYYSQIVNDFQKGDIAEGYSVSREKKESFPLTVTSAQKNPTAFYLCASSPLGRGGNQPQHFGDGTRLSIL.